The 15 T cell receptor beta chains presented below share a single source sample, sequenced in a study of T cells after yellow fever vaccination (dated by TCRdb to between 2017 and 2020). To prepare the library, 5' RACE was applied. Reads for this sample came from an Illumina NovaSeq 6000. TCRdb trimmed public reads at Q25 via fastp, called clones via MiXCR and kept in-frame beta chains. Each record represents a unique CDR3 protein, reported with the most common genes and DNA among its rows. The table for this sample lists about 340,000 distinct CDR3 sequences; approximately 4% of them were counted only once. In total, the top ten clones hold more than 20% of the sample. The treatment or condition label, as the study defines it: live attenuated yellow fever vaccine strain. The sequences come from PBMCs, collected 5 days after the yellow fever booster vaccination. The receptor set was obtained from a man between 18 and 35 years old who received the YFV17D yellow fever vaccine.

The J gene is TRBJ2-1, the V gene TRBV15; no definite D call. The CDR3 has 11 amino acids. Trimming removed 0 bases from V and 9 bases from J, with 3 bases in between. CDR1 and CDR2 (germline): LNHNV, YYDKDF (reference sequence). The CDR3 loop is CATSRDREQFF. The CDR3 region has the DNA TGTGCCACCAGCAGAGATCGTGAGCAGTTCTTC.

The V and J genes are TRBV6-5 and TRBJ2-3; the match to TRBD2 covers 9 bases. Losses at the gene ends were 1 base for V and 1 base for J; bases not matched to a gene: 3. The CDR3 contains 16 residues. CDR1 and CDR2 (germline): MNHEY, SVGAGI. CDR3 sequence reads: CASSYWAGGGTDTQYF. The CDR3 region has the DNA TGTGCCAGCAGTTACTGGGCGGGGGGGGGCACAGATACGCAGTATTTT.

V usage is TRBV18 and J usage is TRBJ2-6, with D tentatively TRBD1 or TRBD2 (5 bases each). There are 16 residues in the CDR3. The V gene lost 0 bases and the J gene lost 4 bases, with 10 bases spanning the gap. Per the germline V gene, CDR1 is KGHSH and CDR2 is LQKENI. The CDR3 region has the DNA TGTGCCAGCTCACCACCGACGGGGCTGGGGGCCAACGTCCTGACTTTC. Protein product: CASSPPTGLGANVLTF.

This clonotype was found many times. V usage is TRBV9 and J usage is TRBJ2-2; D is undetermined. The germline gives CDR1 SGDLS, CDR2 YYNGEE. Trimming removed 0 bases from V and 4 bases from J, with 1 base in between. CDR3 length equals 12 residues. As DNA, the CDR3 is TGTGCCAGCAGCGTAGGCACCGGGGAGCTGTTTTTT. This sequence encodes CASSVGTGELFF.

CDR3 DNA: TGTGCCAGCAGCTTAGGGCCAGGGGTTGACTATGGCTACACCTTC. Translation: CASSLGPGVDYGYTF. V and J are TRBV7-2 and TRBJ1-2; D may be TRBD1 (6 bases). CDR1 is SGHTA, CDR2 FQGNSA, per germline. The V gene lost 1 base and the J gene lost 3 bases, with 12 bases spanning the gap. The CDR3 sequence is 15 residues long.

The J gene is TRBJ1-2, the V gene TRBV29-1; the D is unclear. CDR3 size: 12 residues. V was trimmed by 4 bases and J by 10 bases, leaving 16 bases between them. CDR1 and CDR2 from the germline V gene are SQVTM and ANQGSEA. Here the CDR3 reads CSVGGSSSFYTF. As DNA, the CDR3 is TGCAGCGTTGGAGGGTCCTCCTCGTTCTACACCTTC.

The rearrangement joins TRBV25-1 to TRBJ1-1, with 8 positions matching TRBD1. The length of the CDR3 is 22 residues. V trimming: 4 bases; J trimming: 4 bases; junction bases outside the gene matches: 29. Germline V gene data show CDR1 as MGHDK and CDR2 as SYGVNS. The DNA for the CDR3 is TGTGCCAGCAGTGTAACCTCAGGGGGCGAGGCCACTCTACCTGAGAGTTGCACTGAAGCTTTCTTT. Translating gives CASSVTSGGEATLPESCTEAFF.

In its sample, this clonotype was seen many times. The chain joins TRBV27 to TRBJ2-1; D gene unclear. CDR3 length: 14 amino acids. CDR1 and CDR2 from the germline V gene are MNHEY and SMNVEV (reference sequence). Between the trimmed V and J ends, which lost 0 bases and 5 bases, there was a span of 8 bases. The CDR3 DNA reads TGTGCCAGCAGTTTATCGGCTTACGACAATGAGCAGTTCTTC. It codes for CASSLSAYDNEQFF.

The rearrangement joins TRBV5-1 to TRBJ1-2, with 8 bases identical to TRBD1. The CDR3 spans 16 residues. Germline V gene sequence: CDR1 SGHRS, CDR2 YFSETQ. Trimming removed 4 bases from V and 7 bases from J; junction bases left unmatched: 15. DNA for the CDR3: TGCGCCAGCAGCGCGGCGAACCAGGGGGCGCGTGGTGGCTACACCTTC. This codes for CASSAANQGARGGYTF.

The chain recombines TRBV7-2 with TRBJ2-7; maybe TRBD2 (6 bases). Germline V lookup: CDR1 SGHTA, CDR2 FQGNSA. V lost 1 base and J lost 6, with 10 bases in between. There are 13 residues in the CDR3. The chain's CDR3 is CASSLEAGFEQYV. CDR3 nucleotides: TGTGCCAGCAGCTTAGAGGCGGGGTTCGAGCAGTACGTC.

The table lists this clonotype with a few counts. The CDR3 sequence: CASSQGGYYNSPLHF. DNA for the CDR3: TGCGCCAGCAGCCAGGGTGGTTACTATAATTCACCCCTCCACTTT. The chain links TRBV4-3 to TRBJ1-6; D ambiguous. With 3 bases removed from V and 3 bases from J, the gap between germline ends came to 9 bases. The V gene's germline CDR1 is LGHNA and CDR2 YSLEER. There are 15 residues in the CDR3.

This clonotype was observed a handful of times. The V gene is TRBV13, the J gene TRBJ2-5; weak D call: TRBD2 (6 bases). The CDR3 is 16 residues long. Germline V gene sequence: CDR1 PRHDT, CDR2 FYEKMQ (reference sequence). V was pared by 0 bases and J by 2 bases, with 13 bases between. CDR3 coding DNA: TGTGCCAGCAGCTTAGGCGGGACTGAAGTACAAGAGACCCAGTACTTC. Translated: CASSLGGTEVQETQYF.

A remark on this clonotype: At one boundary the junction diverges from the germline segment, which might be a read error. The chain carries TRBV5-1 and TRBJ2-5; no reliable D call. This CDR3 comprises 13 residues. Germline CDR1 reads SGHRS; CDR2 reads YFSETQ. For the CDR3, the DNA is TGCGCCAGCAGCCTCATACCCTCTGAGATCCAGTACTTC. Its protein is CASSLIPSEIQYF.

The genes are TRBV6-5 and TRBJ1-1; D uncertain. Germline V gene lookup returns CDR1 MNHEY and CDR2 SVGAGI. The CDR3 runs 14 residues. V lost 6 bases and J 1 base, leaving 12 bases between the germline ends. The CDR3 coding sequence is TGTGCCAGCAGCCGCGGACCTCCGAACACTGAAGCTTTCTTT. Translation: CASSRGPPNTEAFF.

This rearrangement joins TRBV9 to TRBJ2-3; tentative D call: TRBD1 (7 bases). There are 19 residues in the CDR3. Trimming left V 0 bases short and J 1 base short, with 21 bases between. CDR1 is SGDLS, CDR2 YYNGEE, per germline. The CDR3: CASSVGDREEALRTDTQYF. CDR3 DNA: TGTGCCAGCAGCGTAGGTGACAGGGAGGAAGCCTTACGCACAGATACGCAGTATTTT.